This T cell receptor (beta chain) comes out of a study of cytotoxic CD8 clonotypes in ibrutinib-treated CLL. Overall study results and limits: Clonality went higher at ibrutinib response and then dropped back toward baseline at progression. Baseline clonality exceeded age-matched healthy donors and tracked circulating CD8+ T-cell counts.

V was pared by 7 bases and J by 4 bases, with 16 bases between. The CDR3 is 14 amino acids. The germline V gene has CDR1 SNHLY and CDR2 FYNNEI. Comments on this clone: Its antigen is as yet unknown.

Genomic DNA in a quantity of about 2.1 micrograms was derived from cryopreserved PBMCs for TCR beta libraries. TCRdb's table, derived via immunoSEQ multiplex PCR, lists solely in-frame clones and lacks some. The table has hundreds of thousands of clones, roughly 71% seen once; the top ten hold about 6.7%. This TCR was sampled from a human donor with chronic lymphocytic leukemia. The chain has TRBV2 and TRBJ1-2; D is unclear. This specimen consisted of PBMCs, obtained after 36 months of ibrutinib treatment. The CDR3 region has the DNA TGTGCCAGCATGGGAGGTAGGAGGTTCTATGGCTACACCTTC. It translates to CASMGGRRFYGYTF.